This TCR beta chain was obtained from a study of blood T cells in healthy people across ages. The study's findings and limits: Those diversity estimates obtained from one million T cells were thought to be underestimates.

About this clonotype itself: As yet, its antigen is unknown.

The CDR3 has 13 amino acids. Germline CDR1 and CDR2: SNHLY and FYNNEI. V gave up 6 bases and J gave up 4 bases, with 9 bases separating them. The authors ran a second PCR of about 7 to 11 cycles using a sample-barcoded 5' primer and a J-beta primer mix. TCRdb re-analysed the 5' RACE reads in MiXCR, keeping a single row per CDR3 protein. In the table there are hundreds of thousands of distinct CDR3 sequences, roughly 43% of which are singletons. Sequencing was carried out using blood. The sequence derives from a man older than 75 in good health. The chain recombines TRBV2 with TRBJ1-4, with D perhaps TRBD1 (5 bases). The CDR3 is CASSGDLNEKLFF. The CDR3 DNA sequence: TGTGCCAGCAGCGGGGACCTTAATGAAAAACTGTTTTTT.